This T cell receptor beta chain comes out of a study of blood T cell repertoires in COVID-19. Study background: Whether acute or convalescent, the COVID-19 samples came from the United States, Italy and Spain. T cells, B-cell-depleted T cells, or PBMCs supplied cDNA or gDNA.

The CDR3 runs to 15 residues. Per germline, CDR1 MNHEY and CDR2 SVGAGI. Trimming removed 8 bases at V and 0 bases at J, with 13 bases between. In the original workflow: Scientists estimated how many nucleated cells there were by amplifying reference gene primers. This table comes from immunoSEQ multiplex PCR, and its TCRdb copy is limited to in-frame clones, with some not included. V and J calls and clone size are as listed in that table; D and trimming were resolved from the DNA. This sample has approximately 220,000 clones; about four fifths occur once, and the top ten carry less than 2.5%. The TCR sequence derives from a woman aged 60-75 years with acute or convalescent COVID-19. The V gene is TRBV6-5, the J gene TRBJ2-2; possible D gene TRBD2, 5 bases. Sequenced sample: peripheral blood. This CDR3 is CASQGRLSNTGELFF. The CDR3 bases are TGTGCCAGCCAAGGGAGACTTTCGAACACCGGGGAGCTGTTTTTT.